Listed below are T cell receptor beta chains from one sample, sequenced in a study of memory CD4+ T cells and cytomegalovirus serostatus. TCRdb keeps only in-frame clones here, not all; method: immunoSEQ multiplex PCR. Of some 67,000 clones listed, roughly 76% are singletons. Sequences were obtained from memory CD4+ T cells from blood. The receptors were gathered from an adult in good health and CMV-seropositive. Each CDR3 is given with its conserved first and last residue. The D gene is left open where the match is weak. Not every row has a clone size; where given, it reads once, few, many or a size class.

length	V	D	size	J	DNA	CDR3
11	TRBV20-1	.	.	TRBJ2-1	TGCAGTGCTAGTCCCGGGGATGAGCAGTTCTTC	CSASPGDEQFF
14	TRBV9	TRBD1	.	TRBJ1-1	TGTGCCAGCAGCCCACGGGACAGCTACACTGAAGCTTTCTTT	CASSPRDSYTEAFF
15	TRBV4-2	.	.	TRBJ1-5	TGTGCCAGCAGCCAAGGGCGGGACAATTCCCAGCCCCAGCATTTT	CASSQGRDNSQPQHF
14	TRBV5-6	TRBD1	.	TRBJ2-7	TGTGCCAGCAGCTTTAGGGACAGGGGGGACGAGCAGTACTTC	CASSFRDRGDEQYF
12	TRBV5-8	.	.	TRBJ1-1	TGTGCCAGCAGCCCCCTCACAACTGAAGCTTTCTTT	CASSPLTTEAFF
12	TRBV29-1	.	.	TRBJ2-5	TGCAGCGTTGAAGGACACCAAGAGACCCAGTACTTC	CSVEGHQETQYF
14	TRBV10-3	.	.	TRBJ2-2	TGTGCCATCAGTGAGCTAGGGACCCCCGGGGAGCTGTTTTTT	CAISELGTPGELFF
15	TRBV27	TRBD2	.	TRBJ2-1	TGTGCCAGCAGGCCACTAGCGGGACTGTACAATGAGCAGTTCTTC	CASRPLAGLYNEQFF
15	TRBV18	.	.	TRBJ2-7	TGTGCCAGCTCACCGGCGCGGGATTTAGGCCACGAGCAGTACTTC	CASSPARDLGHEQYF
12	TRBV28	.	.	TRBJ1-2	TGTGCCAGCAAGTGGTCTAACTATGGCTACACCTTC	CASKWSNYGYTF
16	TRBV18	TRBD2	.	TRBJ2-3	TGTGCCAGCTCCCAAGGGACTAGCGGGATTACAGATACGCAGTATTTT	CASSQGTSGITDTQYF
12	TRBV7-8	.	.	TRBJ1-2	TGTGCCAGCAGCGAGGAGGGCTATGGCTACACCTTC	CASSEEGYGYTF
15	TRBV7-2	.	.	TRBJ1-3	TGTGCCAGCAGCTTAGGGGAGTCAGCCGGGAACACCATATATTTT	CASSLGESAGNTIYF
13	TRBV5-4	.	.	TRBJ1-2	TGTGCCAGCAGCTTTTGGGGGAGCTATGGCTACACCTTC	CASSFWGSYGYTF
14	TRBV2	.	once	TRBJ2-7	TGTGCCAGCAGTGGCCAGCCTCCTTCCTACGAGCAGTACTTC	CASSGQPPSYEQYF
15	TRBV10-1	TRBD2	.	TRBJ2-4	TGCGCCAGCAGTGGGCGGGAGTTGATCAAAAACATTCAGTACTTC	CASSGRELIKNIQYF
15	TRBV5-1	TRBD2	.	TRBJ2-2	TGCGCCAGCAGCTTACTAGCGGGGGATACCGGGGAGCTGTTTTTT	CASSLLAGDTGELFF
13	TRBV7-9	.	.	TRBJ1-3	TGTGCCAGCAGCTTAGTAGGTGAAAACACCATATATTTT	CASSLVGENTIYF
15	TRBV4-2	.	few	TRBJ2-5	TGTGCCAGCAGCCAAGATCTGATGGCCGGAGAGACCCAGTACTTC	CASSQDLMAGETQYF
15	TRBV28	TRBD1	.	TRBJ2-7	TGTGCCAGCAGCCTAGGGACAGGACCGCCCTACGAGCAGTACTTC	CASSLGTGPPYEQYF
15	TRBV7-2	TRBD1	.	TRBJ1-5	TGTGCCAGCAGCTCTAGGACAGGGGGCGATCAGCCCCAGCATTTT	CASSSRTGGDQPQHF
14	TRBV7-2	.	.	TRBJ2-6	TGTGCCAGCAGCTCCGCTCTGGGCGGCAACGTCCTGACTTTC	CASSSALGGNVLTF
15	TRBV2	.	.	TRBJ1-4	TGTGCCAGCAGTGCCCTCCCGGCGAGTAATGAAAAACTGTTTTTT	CASSALPASNEKLFF
15	TRBV7-2	.	.	TRBJ2-5	TGTGCCAGCAGCTTAGCCGCCCGGGTAATGGAGACCCAGTACTTC	CASSLAARVMETQYF
14	TRBV19	.	.	TRBJ2-4	TGTGCCAGTAGTATAGCCCCCCGTGGAAACATTCAGTACTTC	CASSIAPRGNIQYF
14	TRBV7-8	.	.	TRBJ2-7	TGTGCCAGCACCCTCCTAGAAGGGCCCTACGAGCAGTACTTC	CASTLLEGPYEQYF
15	TRBV29-1	TRBD2	.	TRBJ2-1	TGCAGCCTATGGAGGGGACTAGCGGGCTACAATGAGCAGTTCTTC	CSLWRGLAGYNEQFF
13	TRBV18	TRBD1	.	TRBJ1-4	TGTGCCAGCTCCCTGGACAGGGATGAAAAACTGTTTTTT	CASSLDRDEKLFF
16	TRBV10-1	TRBD2	.	TRBJ2-5	TGCGCCAGCAGTGAGTCGGGGAGCGGGGGCCGGGGGACCCAGTACTTC	CASSESGSGGRGTQYF
13	TRBV29-1	TRBD1	.	TRBJ1-2	TGCAGCGCGATTGTACAGGGGGCCGTTGGCTACACCTTC	CSAIVQGAVGYTF
15	TRBV11-2	.	.	TRBJ1-4	TGTGCCAGCAGCTTAGTGACAGAGTCTAATGAAAAACTGTTTTTT	CASSLVTESNEKLFF
13	TRBV25-1	TRBD1	.	TRBJ2-7	TGTGCCAGCAGGGCACGGACAGGGTACGAGCAGTACTTC	CASRARTGYEQYF